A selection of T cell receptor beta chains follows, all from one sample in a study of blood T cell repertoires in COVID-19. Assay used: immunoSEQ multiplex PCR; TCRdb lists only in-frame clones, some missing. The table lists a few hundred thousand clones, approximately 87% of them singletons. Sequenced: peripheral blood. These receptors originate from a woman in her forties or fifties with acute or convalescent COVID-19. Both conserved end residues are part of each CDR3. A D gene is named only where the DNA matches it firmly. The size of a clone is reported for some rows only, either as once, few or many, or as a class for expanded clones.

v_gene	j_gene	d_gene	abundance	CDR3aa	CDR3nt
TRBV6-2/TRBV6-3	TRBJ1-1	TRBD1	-	CASSWDRWAPEAFF	TGTGCCAGCAGTTGGGACAGGTGGGCTCCTGAAGCTTTCTTT
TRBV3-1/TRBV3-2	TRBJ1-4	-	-	CASSPGAGRGKLFF	TGTGCCAGCAGCCCGGGCGCGGGGAGGGGGAAACTGTTTTTT
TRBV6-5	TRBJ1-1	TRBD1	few	CASSYSTGGAGTEAFF	TGTGCCAGCAGTTACTCGACAGGGGGCGCGGGTACTGAAGCTTTCTTT
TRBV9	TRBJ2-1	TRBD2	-	CASSVVGTTRYNEQFF	TGTGCCAGCAGCGTAGTTGGGACTACCCGCTACAATGAGCAGTTCTTC
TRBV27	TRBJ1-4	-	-	CASSLTTGWGEKLFF	TGTGCCAGCAGTTTAACAACGGGGTGGGGTGAAAAACTGTTTTTT
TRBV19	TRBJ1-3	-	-	CASRSTGDSGNTIYF	TGTGCCAGTAGATCGACAGGTGACTCTGGAAACACCATATATTTT
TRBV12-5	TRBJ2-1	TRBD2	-	CASGLVSGRSGQFF	TGTGCTAGTGGTTTGGTTAGCGGGAGATCTGGACAGTTCTTC
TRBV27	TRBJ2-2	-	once	CASSLVYTGELFF	TGTGCCAGCAGTTTAGTATACACCGGGGAGCTGTTTTTT
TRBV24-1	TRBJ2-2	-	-	CATSDAGAGTGELFF	TGTGCCACCAGTGATGCAGGGGCCGGCACCGGGGAGCTGTTTTTT
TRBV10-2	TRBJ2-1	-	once	CASSVVAGANEQFF	TGCGCCAGCAGTGTGGTGGCGGGGGCCAATGAGCAGTTCTTC
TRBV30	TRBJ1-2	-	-	CAWRDKRGSGYGYTF	TGTGCCTGGAGGGATAAACGGGGGAGTGGCTATGGCTACACCTTC
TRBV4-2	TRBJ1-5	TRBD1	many	CASSQETGQGNQPQHF	TGTGCCAGCAGCCAAGAAACGGGACAGGGCAATCAGCCCCAGCATTTT
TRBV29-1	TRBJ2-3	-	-	CSATIDSTDTQYF	TGCAGCGCCACTATCGACAGTACAGATACGCAGTATTTT
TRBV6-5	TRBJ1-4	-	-	CASSYGGRDNEKLFF	TGTGCCAGCAGTTACGGCGGCAGGGATAATGAAAAACTGTTTTTT
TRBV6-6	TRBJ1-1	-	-	CASRLTVNTEAFF	TGTGCCAGCAGATTGACAGTGAACACTGAAGCTTTCTTT
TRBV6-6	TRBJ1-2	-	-	CASSKDKPNGYTF	TGTGCCAGCAGTAAAGACAAACCAAATGGCTACACCTTC
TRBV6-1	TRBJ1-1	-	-	CASSEVEGEKAFF	TGTGCCAGCAGTGAAGTCGAGGGAGAGAAAGCTTTCTTT
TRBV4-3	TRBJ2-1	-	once	CASSQGYGSYNEQFF	TGCGCCAGCAGCCAAGGTTACGGTTCCTACAATGAGCAGTTCTTC
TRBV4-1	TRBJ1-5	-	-	CASSQEPTTHFGQPQHF	TGCGCCAGCAGCCAAGAACCTACGACTCATTTTGGTCAGCCCCAGCATTTT
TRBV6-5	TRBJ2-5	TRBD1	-	CASSRGTGQQETQYF	TGTGCCAGCAGTAGGGGTACGGGACAGCAAGAGACCCAGTACTTC
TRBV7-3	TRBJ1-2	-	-	CASSSGHSNYGYTF	TGTGCCAGCAGCTCGGGACATAGTAACTATGGCTACACCTTC
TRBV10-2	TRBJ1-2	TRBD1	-	CASTGTGGVGYTF	TGCGCCAGCACTGGGACAGGGGGTGTTGGCTACACCTTC
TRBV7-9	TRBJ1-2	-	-	CASSGTSGEGYTF	TGTGCCAGCAGCGGAACGTCAGGGGAGGGCTACACCTTC
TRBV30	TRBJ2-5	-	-	CAWTRGARQETQYF	TGTGCCTGGACCAGAGGCGCGCGCCAAGAGACCCAGTACTTC